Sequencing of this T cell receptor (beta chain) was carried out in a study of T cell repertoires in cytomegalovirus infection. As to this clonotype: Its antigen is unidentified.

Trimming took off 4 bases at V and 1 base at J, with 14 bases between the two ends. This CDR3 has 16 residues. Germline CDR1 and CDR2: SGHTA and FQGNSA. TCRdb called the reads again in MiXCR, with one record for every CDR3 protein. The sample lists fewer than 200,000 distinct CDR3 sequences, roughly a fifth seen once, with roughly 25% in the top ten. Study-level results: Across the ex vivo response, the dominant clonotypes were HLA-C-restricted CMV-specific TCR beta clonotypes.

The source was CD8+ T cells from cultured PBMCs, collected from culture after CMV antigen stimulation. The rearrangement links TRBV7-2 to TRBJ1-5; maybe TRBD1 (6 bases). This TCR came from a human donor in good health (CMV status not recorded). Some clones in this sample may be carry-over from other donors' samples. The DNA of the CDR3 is TGTGCCAGCAGCTCGAACAGGGAGGGCAGCAATCAGCCCCAGCATTTT. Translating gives CASSSNREGSNQPQHF.